This T cell receptor (beta chain) was recorded in a study of blood T cell repertoires in COVID-19. Looked up from germline, CDR1 is MNHEY and CDR2 is SMNVEV (reference sequence). The CDR3 loop spans 13 amino acids. The germline V and J ends were trimmed by 5 bases and 4 bases, with 9 bases remaining between them. The repertoire was sequenced with immunoSEQ multiplex PCR; TCRdb's copy has only in-frame clones and lacks some. The repertoire holds 250,000 to 400,000 clones, with roughly 90% as singletons. The TCR comes from a woman aged 25-40 years with COVID-19, enrolled during active disease. Sequenced: peripheral blood. The chain carries TRBV27 and TRBJ1-5; D is perhaps TRBD1 (6 bases). This CDR3 reads CASSVQGNQPQHF. The CDR3 region has the DNA TGTGCCAGCAGTGTCCAGGGGAATCAGCCCCAGCATTTT.